The 14 T cell receptor beta chains listed next were all sequenced from one sample in a study of cytomegalovirus exposure and HLA in healthy donors. A multiplex PCR was run with 60 Vbeta primers and 13 Jbeta primers. The repertoire was sequenced with immunoSEQ multiplex PCR; TCRdb's copy has only in-frame clones and lacks some. The data show approximately 140,000 clones, 55% to 70% seen once. The sequenced sample was PBMCs. The receptor source for this set is a woman aged 55-75 years in good health and CMV-seropositive.

The chain employs TRBV28 and TRBJ2-4, with D maybe TRBD2 (6 bases). The ends were cut back, 2 bases at V and 7 bases at J, with 12 bases in the middle. Germline V gene sequence: CDR1 MDHEN, CDR2 SYDVKM. The CDR3 length is 14 residues. The CDR3 spells CASSLPGSGNIQYF. The CDR3 nucleotides are TGTGCCAGCAGTTTACCGGGCAGCGGGAACATTCAGTACTTC.

The chain carries TRBV28 and TRBJ1-5; D is unresolved. Germline V gene lookup returns CDR1 MDHEN and CDR2 SYDVKM. The CDR3 spans 17 residues. V was clipped by 2 bases and J by 0 bases, with 14 bases between them. This chain's CDR3 is CASSLAGITYSNQPQHF. The CDR3 region has the DNA TGTGCCAGCAGTTTAGCGGGTATTACCTATAGCAATCAGCCCCAGCATTTT.

This clone was seen a handful of times. The rearrangement joins TRBV9 to TRBJ2-5, with 8 nucleotides matching TRBD2. CDR3 length: 16 residues. With V trimmed by 4 bases and J by 4 bases, 12 bases remained unmatched. Germline loops: CDR1 SGDLS, CDR2 YYNGEE. The CDR3 spells CASSPGGLGVGETQYF. The CDR3 nucleotides are TGTGCCAGCAGCCCGGGGGGACTAGGAGTGGGAGAGACCCAGTACTTC.

This clone was counted between two and nine times. V and J are TRBV15 and TRBJ2-3; a weak D match, TRBD2 (6 bases). With 3 bases removed from V and 3 bases from J, the gap between germline ends came to 10 bases. Germline CDR1 LNHNV, CDR2 YYDKDF (reference sequence). The CDR3 has 14 amino acids. In nucleotides, the CDR3 is TGTGCCACCAGCAGGCCCGGGACTACAGATACGCAGTATTTT. Its translation is CATSRPGTTDTQYF. Full variable domain (outside the CDR3, taken from reference TRBV15 and TRBJ2-3): DAMVIQNPRYQVTQFGKPVTLSCSQTLNHNVMYWYQQKSSQAPKLLFHYYDKDFNNEADTPDNFQSRRPNTSFCFLDIRSPGLGDTAMYLCATSRPGTTDTQYFGPGTRLTVL.

This clone was found a few times. V usage is TRBV6-5 and J usage is TRBJ1-2; D is possibly TRBD1 (6 bases). The CDR3 has 15 amino acids. Germline V gene sequence: CDR1 MNHEY, CDR2 SVGAGI. The V and J ends lost 0 bases and 4 bases respectively, with 12 bases between them. Written as DNA, the CDR3 is TGTGCCAGCAGTTACTCGAGGGGGTTCATCTATGGCTACACCTTC. Residues: CASSYSRGFIYGYTF.

This clone was observed a few times. V and J are TRBV28 and TRBJ2-2, with 12 bases identical to TRBD2. V dropped 4 bases and J dropped 4; count of bases not matched to a gene: 4. Germline V gene sequence: CDR1 MDHEN, CDR2 SYDVKM. This CDR3 comprises 16 residues. DNA of the CDR3: TGTGCCAGCAGTTACAGACTAGCGGGAGTCACCGGGGAGCTGTTTTTT. Its translation: CASSYRLAGVTGELFF.

The chain recombines TRBV28 with TRBJ1-1; the D gene is possibly TRBD1 (6 bases). CDR1 is MDHEN and CDR2 is SYDVKM in the germline V gene. This CDR3 has 15 amino acids. The germline V and J ends were trimmed by 5 bases and 1 base, with 14 bases remaining between them. CDR3 coding DNA: TGTGCCAGCAGTGCCCCGGACAGAAGGAACACTGAAGCTTTCTTT. Encoded protein: CASSAPDRRNTEAFF.

This clone was seen a few times. Other nucleotide sequences in the sample specify the same CDR3. V is TRBV5-1 and J is TRBJ1-4; D gene unclear. The CDR3 sequence is 13 residues long. V was trimmed by 0 bases and J by 7 bases, leaving 7 bases between them. Germline V gene data show CDR1 as SGHRS and CDR2 as YFSETQ. CDR3 region: CASSLGRGEKLFF. The CDR3 coding sequence is TGCGCCAGCAGCTTGGGGCGGGGTGAAAAACTGTTTTTT.

This rearrangement joins TRBV7-2 to TRBJ1-2; TRBD1 is a possible D gene (6 bases). The V gene lost 1 base and the J gene lost 5 bases, with 14 bases spanning the gap. In germline, CDR1 is SGHTA, CDR2 FQGNSA. There are 15 residues in the CDR3. The CDR3: CASSLVGTNDYGYTF. The CDR3 coding sequence is TGTGCCAGCAGCTTAGTGGGGACAAACGATTATGGCTACACCTTC.

Worth noting for this clone: The sample holds other DNA sequences that translate to the same CDR3. The chain recombines TRBV28 with TRBJ2-2; 14 bases are shared with TRBD2. CDR1 and CDR2 (germline): MDHEN, SYDVKM. Trimming cost V 6 bases and J 1 base; bases outside gene matches: 4. This CDR3 has 17 amino acids. The DNA for the CDR3 is TGTGCCAGCAGCCCCGGACTAGCGGGAGGGAACACCGGGGAGCTGTTTTTT. This encodes CASSPGLAGGNTGELFF.

This chain uses TRBV28 with TRBJ1-5, with D possibly being TRBD1 (6 bases). The V end lost 3 bases, the J end lost 4 bases, and 13 bases lay between the germline ends. This CDR3 has 15 residues. CDR1 MDHEN and CDR2 SYDVKM come from the germline V gene. The CDR3 DNA follows: TGTGCCAGCAGTTTGATGGGCAGGGGAAATCAGCCCCAGCATTTT. It is translated as CASSLMGRGNQPQHF. Filled out from reference TRBV28 and TRBJ1-5, the complete variable domain reads DVKVTQSSRYLVKRTGEKVFLECVQDMDHENMFWYRQDPGLGLRLIYFSYDVKMKEKGDIPEGYSVSREKKERFSLILESASTNQTSMYLCASSLMGRGNQPQHFGDGTRLSIL.

This clone was seen only a few times. The rearrangement uses TRBV18 and TRBJ2-7; a possible D gene is TRBD2 (5 bases). This CDR3 comprises 16 residues. The germline CDR1 and CDR2 sequences are KGHSH and LQKENI. V lost 6 bases, J lost 6 bases, and 24 bases lay in between. This CDR3 reads CASSPSRRGPFPEQYF. DNA for the CDR3: TGTGCCAGCTCCCCTTCCCGGAGAGGGCCCTTTCCCGAGCAGTACTTC. Drawing the rest from reference TRBV18 and TRBJ2-7, the complete variable domain is NAGVMQNPRHLVRRRGQEARLRCSPMKGHSHVYWYRQLPEEGLKFMVYLQKENIIDESGMPKERFSAEFPKEGPSILRIQQVVRGDSAAYFCASSPSRRGPFPEQYFGPGTRLTVT.

V is TRBV19 and J is TRBJ2-1; D is perhaps TRBD2 (5 bases). CDR3 length: 15 residues. With 6 bases removed from V and 4 bases from J, the gap between germline ends came to 16 bases. CDR1 LNHDA and CDR2 SQIVND come from the germline V gene (reference sequence). The CDR3 here is CASRGRGLGYNEQFF. The DNA for the CDR3 is TGTGCCAGTAGGGGTCGGGGTCTAGGGTACAATGAGCAGTTCTTC. Complete variable domain (other parts from reference TRBV19 and TRBJ2-1): DGGITQSPKYLFRKEGQNVTLSCEQNLNHDAMYWYRQDPGQGLRLIYYSQIVNDFQKGDIAEGYSVSREKKESFPLTVTSAQKNPTAFYLCASRGRGLGYNEQFFGPGTRLTVL.

V gene TRBV28 combines with J gene TRBJ2-1; 13 positions match TRBD2. This CDR3 is built from 15 residues. Unmatched junction bases numbered 13, after V lost 7 bases and J lost 13 bases. CDR1 and CDR2 from the germline V gene are MDHEN and SYDVKM. Here the CDR3 reads CASTLLAGGPGVQFF. In DNA, the CDR3 is TGTGCCAGCACCCTACTAGCGGGAGGGCCGGGAGTTCAGTTCTTC. Full variable domain (rest looked up from reference TRBV28 and TRBJ2-1): DVKVTQSSRYLVKRTGEKVFLECVQDMDHENMFWYRQDPGLGLRLIYFSYDVKMKEKGDIPEGYSVSREKKERFSLILESASTNQTSMYLCASTLLAGGPGVQFFGPGTRLTVL.